Listed below are T cell receptor beta chains from one sample, sequenced in a study of cytomegalovirus exposure and HLA in healthy donors. Generated by immunoSEQ multiplex PCR, the TCRdb table keeps only in-frame clones and is missing some. The repertoire consists of 120,000 to 150,000 clones, with roughly 66% occurring once and the leading ten covering approximately 6.5%. What was sequenced was PBMCs. These receptors came from a woman in her sixties in good health and CMV-seronegative. Each CDR3 is given with its conserved first and last residue. The order of the fields is D gene, clone size, V gene, J gene, CDR3 DNA, CDR3 protein. D genes are given only for firm matches. Clone size is shown for a subset of rows, as once, few, many or a class of expanded clone.

TRBD1,once,TRBV5-6,TRBJ1-2,TGTGCCAGCAGCCCGGACAGGGTCAACGGCTACACCTTC,CASSPDRVNGYTF
-,-,TRBV4-1,TRBJ2-7,TGCGCCAGCAGCCAAGAACCCGGGGTCACCTACGAGCAGTACTTC,CASSQEPGVTYEQYF
-,-,TRBV10-3,TRBJ2-5,TGTGCCATCAGCACTAGCTCTTCAGGGCAAGAGACCCAGTACTTC,CAISTSSSGQETQYF
TRBD1,-,TRBV5-1,TRBJ2-7,TGCGCCAGCACCTCCGGGTGGACAGGCGTCTACGAGCAGTACTTC,CASTSGWTGVYEQYF
-,-,TRBV5-4,TRBJ2-6,TGTGCCAGCAGCTCACACGGGGGGGCCAACGTCCTGACTTTC,CASSSHGGANVLTF
-,few,TRBV4-2,TRBJ2-2,TGTGCCAGCAGCCAACCCATGGGCGGGTACACCGGGGAGCTGTTTTTT,CASSQPMGGYTGELFF
TRBD1,few,TRBV19,TRBJ1-2,TGTGCCAGTAGTATCTCCCAGACAGGGGGAGGCTACACCTTC,CASSISQTGGGYTF
-,-,TRBV4-3,TRBJ1-2,TGCGCCAGCAGCCGGCCAGGCGAGACAGGCTCTGGGGGCTACACCTTC,CASSRPGETGSGGYTF
-,-,TRBV25-1,TRBJ2-7,TGTGCCAGCAGTGAGGAGGGACAGCTCTCCTACGAGCAGTACTTC,CASSEEGQLSYEQYF
-,-,TRBV6-1,TRBJ2-7,TGTGCCAGCAGTGAAACGCCCTCGGGGCAGTACTTC,CASSETPSGQYF
TRBD1,-,TRBV5-1,TRBJ1-1,TGCGCCAGCAGCCCTCTCCCGGGACAGACCGAAGCTTTCTTT,CASSPLPGQTEAFF
-,-,TRBV4-1,TRBJ2-5,TGCGCCAGCAGCCAAGTATTTAGCGGTCAAGAGACCCAGTACTTC,CASSQVFSGQETQYF
TRBD1,few,TRBV5-1,TRBJ1-1,TGCGCCAGCAGCTCATTGACCGGGACAGGGACCACTGAAGCTTTCTTT,CASSSLTGTGTTEAFF
TRBD1,-,TRBV6-1,TRBJ1-1,TGTGCCAGCAGTGAAGAGACAGGGGGAGCTTTCTTT,CASSEETGGAFF
TRBD2,-,TRBV18,TRBJ2-5,TGTGCCAGCTCACAACTCCCCGGGACTAGCGGGAGAGGTAGCGAGACCCAGTACTTC,CASSQLPGTSGRGSETQYF
-,-,TRBV29-1,TRBJ1-1,TGCAGCGTTGGGGGGGGAACTGAAGCTTTCTTT,CSVGGGTEAFF
TRBD1,-,TRBV7-2,TRBJ1-5,TGTGCCAGCAGCGGGACAGGGGGCGCCCAGCCCCAGCATTTT,CASSGTGGAQPQHF
TRBD2,-,TRBV4-3,TRBJ2-5,TGCGCCAGCAGCCCTCGCCTAGCGGGGGAAAAACACCAAGAGGCCCAGTACTTC,CASSPRLAGEKHQEAQYF
-,once,TRBV2,TRBJ1-2,TGTGCCAGCAGTGAAACTCCGACGGGAGGCTACACCTTC,CASSETPTGGYTF
TRBD2,-,TRBV2,TRBJ2-5,TGTGCCTTCGAGGGACTAGCGGGAGGGATCCAAGAGACCCAGTACTTC,CAFEGLAGGIQETQYF
TRBD2,once,TRBV6-4,TRBJ2-3,TGTGCCAGCAGTGACTCGAGGGCGGGGGGAAAGAGGAATACGCAGTATTTT,CASSDSRAGGKRNTQYF
TRBD1,-,TRBV6-6,TRBJ2-1,TGTGCCAGCAGCCCGGGACAGGGATTCTACAATGAGCAGTTCTTC,CASSPGQGFYNEQFF
-,-,TRBV18,TRBJ2-1,TGTGCCAGCTCACCATTCAGCGGAATAGAAGAGCAGTTCTTC,CASSPFSGIEEQFF
TRBD2,-,TRBV7-6,TRBJ2-3,TGTGCCAGCAGTTCTAGCGGGGAAAACACAGATACGCAGTATTTT,CASSSSGENTDTQYF